Below are 20 T cell receptor beta chains sequenced from a single sample in a study of sequential checkpoint blockade in melanoma. TCRdb's copy holds only in-frame clones and misses some; the assay was immunoSEQ multiplex PCR. The sample yields fewer than 13,000 clones, around 78% seen once. Treatment: randomized to nivolumab then ipilimumab (arm A) or the reverse (arm B). The material was CD8+ T cells sorted from blood (inferred from file names), obtained from a patient given nivolumab and ipilimumab in sequence. These receptors were taken from a human donor with melanoma.

A few counts support this clone. The V gene is TRBV7-9, the J gene TRBJ1-1; D not certain. The CDR3 is made up of 12 amino acids. Trimming took 5 bases from V and 0 from J, leaving 4 bases between them. Germline loops: CDR1 SEHNR, CDR2 FQNEAQ (reference sequence). The CDR3 region has the DNA TGTGCCAGCAGCCCCTTGAACACTGAAGCTTTCTTT. Translation: CASSPLNTEAFF.

The chain has TRBV2 and TRBJ1-1; D possibly corresponds to TRBD1 (6 bases). Germline V lookup: CDR1 SNHLY, CDR2 FYNNEI. The V gene lost 2 bases and the J gene lost 1 base, with 14 bases spanning the gap. The CDR3 extends over 16 amino acids. The DNA of the CDR3 is TGTGCCAGCAGTGAACTATATCAGGGGAGGAACACTGAAGCTTTCTTT. Translation gives CASSELYQGRNTEAFF.

This chain uses TRBV10-2 with TRBJ2-7, with TRBD2 as a possible D gene (5 bases). Per the germline V gene, CDR1 is WSHSY and CDR2 is SAAADI. The CDR3 runs to 13 residues. In nucleotides, the CDR3 is TGCGCTACGCTAGGGAGTAGCTCCTACGAGCAGTACGTC. Protein sequence: CATLGSSSYEQYV.

The CDR3 coding sequence is TGCGCCAGCAGCCAAGGTGGGACAGGGATCGCAGCTTTCTTT. Protein product: CASSQGGTGIAAFF. V and J are TRBV4-1 and TRBJ1-1; 9 bases agree with TRBD1. The V gene's germline CDR1 is MGHRA and CDR2 YSYEKL. The CDR3 contains 14 residues. The V and J ends lost 1 base and 10 bases, in that order; junction bases with no gene match: 7.

The rearrangement links TRBV10-2 to TRBJ2-7; a possible D gene is TRBD2 (5 bases). The germline V and J ends were trimmed by 6 bases and 2 bases, with 17 bases remaining between them. Germline V gives CDR1 WSHSY, CDR2 SAAADI. The CDR3 totals 15 residues. Here the CDR3 reads CASRFGSAATYEQYF. In nucleotides, the CDR3 is TGCGCCAGCAGGTTCGGATCAGCGGCAACCTACGAGCAGTACTTC.

The chain couples TRBV4-1 to TRBJ1-1; D uncertain. Per the germline V gene, CDR1 is MGHRA and CDR2 is YSYEKL. V lost 2 bases and J lost 3, with 7 bases in between. The CDR3 contains 13 residues. In DNA, the CDR3 is TGCGCCAGCAGCCAAACATCCTACACTGAAGCTTTCTTT. It specifies CASSQTSYTEAFF.

The chain couples TRBV6-5 to TRBJ1-1; TRBD1 is a possible D gene (5 bases). Trimming took 7 bases from V and 5 from J, leaving 14 bases between them. The CDR3 length is 13 residues. Germline CDR1 MNHEY, CDR2 SVGAGI. CDR3 nucleotides: TGTGCCAGCACCTACGGAGGGGTTACTGAAGCTTTCTTT. Translated, it gives CASTYGGVTEAFF.

This chain connects TRBV13 to TRBJ1-1; D gene unclear. V lost 5 bases and J lost 5, with 12 bases in between. The CDR3 is 13 residues long. Germline V gives CDR1 PRHDT, CDR2 FYEKMQ (reference sequence). The CDR3 DNA reads as TGTGCCAGCAGCCCCCCCGGAGGGACTGAAGCTTTCTTT. Its translation is CASSPPGGTEAFF.

In nucleotides, the CDR3 is TGTGCCACCGGACAGGCAGGCTCTGGGCCTGAAGCTTTCTTT. Protein: CATGQAGSGPEAFF. The chain uses TRBV11-3 and TRBJ1-1; TRBD1 matches 7 bases. The V and J ends lost 10 bases and 6 bases, in that order; junction bases with no gene match: 14. CDR1 SGHNT and CDR2 YENEEA come from the germline V gene. The CDR3 spans 14 residues.

This clone was found once. The gene calls are TRBV19 and TRBJ2-3, with TRBD1 identical over 10 bases. This CDR3 is 15 amino acids long. From germline, CDR1 is LNHDA and CDR2 SQIVND (reference sequence). The junction had 9 bases not matched to a gene; V was cut back by 6 bases and J by 6 bases. CDR3 nucleotide sequence: TGTGCCAGTAGAAACCGGGACAGGGGTGGGGATACGCAGTATTTT. It translates to CASRNRDRGGDTQYF.

The sample holds one count of this clone. This chain connects TRBV5-1 to TRBJ2-1, with 10 positions matching TRBD2. This CDR3 has 15 residues. Germline CDR1 and CDR2: SGHRS and YFSETQ. V lost 4 bases, J lost 8 bases, and 9 bases stayed unmatched. DNA of the CDR3: TGCGCCAGCAGCCGAAGGGCTAGCGGGAGCGATGAGCAGTTCTTC. This gives the protein CASSRRASGSDEQFF.

The rearrangement joins TRBV6-1 to TRBJ2-7, with TRBD2 identical over 8 bases. Germline lookup yields CDR1 MNHNS and CDR2 SASEGT. CDR3 length equals 13 residues. The J segment lost 6 bases and the V segment lost 2 bases, leaving 3 bases of the junction unmatched. This chain's CDR3 is CASSEPAGGEQYF. In nucleotides, the CDR3 is TGTGCCAGCAGTGAACCTGCGGGGGGCGAGCAGTACTTC.

The chain is built from TRBV5-1 and TRBJ1-2; D unresolved. Trimming shortened V by 2 bases and J by 0 bases, and 14 bases separated the two germline ends. CDR3 size: 16 residues. CDR1 is SGHRS, CDR2 YFSETQ, per germline. In nucleotides, the CDR3 is TGCGCCAGCAGCTTACCACGGAGTGACTCTAACTATGGCTACACCTTC. Its translation is CASSLPRSDSNYGYTF.

This chain links TRBV27 with TRBJ1-4; D not resolved. The CDR3 runs 17 residues. V was clipped by 4 bases and J by 0 bases, with 15 bases between them. Germline CDR1 reads MNHEY; CDR2 reads SMNVEV (reference sequence). In DNA form, the CDR3 reads TGTGCCAGCAGTTCCCCCCGCGAGGGCGCAACTAATGAAAAACTGTTTTTT. Translated, it gives CASSSPREGATNEKLFF.

This clone was counted only a few times. The chain combines TRBV4-1 with TRBJ2-5, with a tentative D call TRBD2 (5 bases). The CDR3 has 13 residues. With 2 bases removed from V and 3 bases from J, the gap between germline ends came to 7 bases. Germline V gives CDR1 MGHRA, CDR2 YSYEKL. As DNA, the CDR3 is TGCGCCAGCAGCCAAATCGGGGAAGAGACCCAGTACTTC. This sequence encodes CASSQIGEETQYF.

The chain has TRBV5-6 and TRBJ2-7, with D perhaps TRBD1 (6 bases). V gave up 0 bases and J gave up 1 base, with 11 bases separating them. The CDR3 consists of 15 residues. The germline V gene has CDR1 SGHDT and CDR2 YYEEEE. As DNA, the CDR3 is TGTGCCAGCAGCTTGGAAACAGGGAATTCCTACGAGCAGTACTTC. Protein: CASSLETGNSYEQYF.

The chain has TRBV27 and TRBJ2-1; 12 positions agree with TRBD2. The junction had 11 bases not matched to a gene; V was cut back by 5 bases and J by 6 bases. Germline lookup yields CDR1 MNHEY and CDR2 SMNVEV (reference sequence). The CDR3 loop spans 17 amino acids. The CDR3 here is CASSRKLAGGRLNEQFF. As DNA, the CDR3 is TGTGCCAGCAGTAGAAAACTAGCGGGGGGCCGACTCAATGAGCAGTTCTTC.

The V gene is TRBV7-6, the J gene TRBJ2-1; 15 bases are shared with TRBD2. The CDR3 contains 16 residues. Germline V gene lookup returns CDR1 SGHVS and CDR2 FNYEAQ. Losses at the gene ends were 5 bases for V and 3 bases for J; bases not matched to a gene: 2. CDR3 DNA: TGTGCCAGCAGCCTGGGACTAGCGGGAGGCTACAATGAGCAGTTCTTC. Translating it yields CASSLGLAGGYNEQFF.

The rearrangement joins TRBV27 to TRBJ1-5; D ambiguous. CDR3 length: 14 residues. The V gene's germline CDR1 is MNHEY and CDR2 SMNVEV (reference sequence). Trimming took 2 bases from V and 6 from J, leaving 11 bases between them. The chain's CDR3 is CASSLIAGGQPQHF. In DNA, the CDR3 is TGTGCCAGCAGTTTAATTGCAGGTGGTCAGCCCCAGCATTTT.

The chain joins TRBV4-1 to TRBJ1-2, with 12 nucleotides matching TRBD1. The CDR3 is 16 residues long. Germline V gene lookup returns CDR1 MGHRA and CDR2 YSYEKL. V shed 3 bases, J shed 8 bases, and the junction held 10 bases outside the gene matches. The CDR3 sequence is CASSHYPRDRGLGYTF. The DNA for the CDR3 is TGCGCCAGCAGCCACTATCCCCGGGACAGGGGGCTGGGCTACACCTTC.